This T cell receptor beta chain originates from a study of blood T cell repertoires in COVID-19. This clone has a single count. Germline V gene data show CDR1 as SGHTA and CDR2 as FQGNSA. The CDR3 runs 15 residues. V lost 4 bases to trimming and J lost 5 bases; unmatched junction nucleotides: 5. The method was immunoSEQ multiplex PCR; TCRdb's version includes in-frame clones alone and lacks a portion of them. This sample yields hundreds of thousands of clones, of which around nine tenths are seen a single time; about 9.5% belongs to the top ten. Sequenced material: PBMCs or T cells enriched from blood (not recorded which). This receptor was identified in a woman in her thirties or forties who had recovered from COVID-19. The chain couples TRBV7-2 to TRBJ2-1; 10 bases fit TRBD2. In DNA, the CDR3 is TGTGCCAGCAGCTGGACTAGCGGATCCCACAATGAGCAGTTCTTC. Translating it yields CASSWTSGSHNEQFF.